This T cell receptor beta chain was identified during a study of beta chain features in type 1 diabetes. As for the study in general: Sorted cells from all samples, numbering fewer than 120,000,000, were examined. Study-level points and caveats: Patients with Type 1 diabetes showed moderately but significantly shorter TCRB CDR3s in all four CD4+ subsets. In comparison with healthy donors, patients had naive, central memory and Treg TCRB repertoires that appeared more similar.

The V end lost 1 base, the J end lost 1 base, and 7 bases lay between the germline ends. This CDR3 has 14 amino acids. The germline V gene has CDR1 KGHSH and CDR2 LQKENI. Isolated RNA was reverse transcribed in full, so expressed TCRB transcripts were sequenced. Regulatory, naive and central memory T cell samples averaged approximately 3.4 million reads. Profiling relied on immunoSEQ multiplex PCR, and the TCRdb table lists in-frame clones only, not all of them. The sample lists 310,000 or so clones; about 15% were seen once. The collection from each donor was one heparinised blood draw averaging about 116 mL. As concerns this clone: Its cognate antigen is unknown.

The V call is TRBV18, the J call TRBJ1-1; D remains unclear. Sequenced: naive CD4+ T cells from blood. The TCR originated in a man younger than 30 with type 1 diabetes. Here the CDR3 DNA reads TGTGCCAGCTCACCACTCTATGGGAACACTGAAGCTTTCTTT. Amino acids: CASSPLYGNTEAFF.